The following is a T cell receptor (beta chain) sequence with its context. This record belongs to a study of cytomegalovirus exposure and HLA in healthy donors. Healthy bone marrow donors made up the donors. Despite likely unrecorded immune exposures, the donors were nominally healthy at the time of sampling. The primer mix had 60 Vbeta and 13 Jbeta primers. In the authors' methods: Among the unique TCR beta chains that a later analysis counted, about 81 million in all, roughly 11 million were shared. The protocol was immunoSEQ multiplex PCR, while the TCRdb copy is restricted to in-frame clones and leaves out a portion. V and J calls and clone size are those listed in that table; D and trimming were worked out from the DNA. Found here are just over 150,000 clones, almost 80% of them singletons; the top ten hold over 0.95%. The sequence derives from a woman between 50 and 59 years old in good health and CMV-seropositive. Material: PBMCs.

The CDR3 sequence: CASRSDRKVAYTF. CDR3 in DNA: TGTGCCAGCAGGAGTGACAGAAAGGTCGCCTACACCTTC. The chain employs TRBV27 and TRBJ1-2; D might be TRBD1 (5 bases). V was pared by 6 bases and J by 10 bases, with 18 bases between. Germline V gene data show CDR1 as MNHEY and CDR2 as SMNVEV (reference sequence). The CDR3 has 13 residues.